The 28 T cell receptor beta chains below come from one sample, sequenced in a study of blood T cell repertoires in COVID-19 (dated by TCRdb to 2020 to 2022). Libraries were built with the immunoSEQ multiplex PCR assay. Held by TCRdb, this immuneACCESS table contains in-frame sequences only and omits some clones. Under half of the omission traces to an unresolved V gene where checked; the cause of the rest is unknown. Within this sample are 220,000 or so clones, with roughly four fifths of them counted one time only. The top ten clonotypes cover 3% to 4% of the sample. Sequenced input: PBMCs or T cells enriched from blood (not recorded which). The receptor set was obtained from an older woman who had recovered from COVID-19.

This chain links TRBV11-1 with TRBJ1-6, with a weak D call TRBD1 (5 bases). Germline CDR1 reads SGHAT; CDR2 reads FQDESV (reference sequence). V was clipped by 4 bases and J by 6 bases, with 13 bases between them. The CDR3 is 15 residues long. The CDR3 region is CASSWGRSANSPLHF. CDR3 nucleotide sequence: TGTGCCAGCAGCTGGGGCCGCAGCGCTAATTCACCCCTCCACTTT.

V usage is TRBV12-5 and J usage is TRBJ2-1, with TRBD2 matching 9 bases. CDR3 length: 16 amino acids. Per germline, CDR1 LGHNT and CDR2 FRNRAP. With V trimmed by 4 bases and J by 7 bases, 11 bases remained unmatched. The CDR3 loop is CASGYSWPSGKNEQFF. The CDR3 nucleotides read TGTGCTAGTGGTTATAGCTGGCCTAGCGGGAAAAATGAGCAGTTCTTC. The full variable domain, in which reference TRBV12-5 and TRBJ2-1 provide the parts outside the CDR3, is DARVTQTPRHKVTEMGQEVTMRCQPILGHNTVFWYRQTMMQGLELLAYFRNRAPLDDSGMPKDRFSAEMPDATLATLKIQPSEPRDSAVYFCASGYSWPSGKNEQFFGPGTRLTVL.

The chain is built from TRBV21-1 and TRBJ1-5; the DNA was not compared with TRBD1, the D call given in the table. TRBV21-1 is annotated as a pseudogene. CDR3 size: 18 residues. CDR3 sequence (DNA): TGTGCCAGCAGCAAAGAGGGGACAGCGCCACATCATAATCAGCCCCAGCATTTT. Protein product: CASSKEGTAPHHNQPQHF.

V usage is TRBV19 and J usage is TRBJ1-4; D gene uncertain. V was pared by 3 bases and J by 8 bases, with 7 bases between. Per germline, CDR1 LNHDA and CDR2 SQIVND (reference sequence). The CDR3 is 12 residues long. In nucleotides, the CDR3 is TGTGCCAGTAGTATTGATCGGGAAAAACTGTTTTTT. It encodes CASSIDREKLFF.

This chain links TRBV6-5 with TRBJ1-6; possibly TRBD1 for D (6 bases). The CDR3 is made up of 14 amino acids. Germline values: CDR1 MNHEY, CDR2 SVGAGI. V lost 10 bases and J lost 1, with 11 bases in between. The CDR3 coding sequence is TGTGCCACCGTGGACAGTTCCTATAATTCACCCCTCCACTTT. Its protein is CATVDSSYNSPLHF.

The V call is TRBV5-6, the J call TRBJ1-5; 10 nucleotides line up with TRBD1. Trimming cost V 3 bases and J 6 bases; bases outside gene matches: 9. The CDR3 extends over 16 amino acids. Germline lookup yields CDR1 SGHDT and CDR2 YYEEEE. CDR3 region: CASSSGDRGLAQPQHF. In nucleotides, the CDR3 is TGTGCCAGCAGCTCCGGCGACAGGGGGCTTGCTCAGCCCCAGCATTTT.

Only one count was recorded for this clone. The chain uses TRBV27 and TRBJ1-6; no clear D. With 1 base removed from V and 0 bases from J, the gap between germline ends came to 10 bases. The CDR3 runs to 17 residues. Germline CDR1 is MNHEY and CDR2 is SMNVEV (reference sequence). The CDR3 sequence is CASSLLVESSYNSPLHF. The DNA of the CDR3 is TGTGCCAGCAGTTTATTGGTTGAGAGCTCCTATAATTCACCCCTCCACTTT.

V gene TRBV7-9 combines with J gene TRBJ2-1, with D possibly TRBD2 on 6 matching bases. The germline CDR1 and CDR2 sequences are SEHNR and FQNEAQ (reference sequence). The CDR3 spans 16 residues. V was shortened by 1 base and J by 2 bases, with 12 bases between the two germline ends. The CDR3 is CASSLGSGAPYNEQFF. CDR3 in DNA: TGTGCCAGCAGCTTAGGTAGCGGTGCCCCCTACAATGAGCAGTTCTTC.

The V call is TRBV6-6, the J call TRBJ1-2, with D possibly matching TRBD1 (6 bases). The CDR3 contains 13 residues. V was trimmed by 2 bases and J by 5 bases, leaving 9 bases between them. Germline CDR1 and CDR2: MNHNY and SVGAGI (reference sequence). The chain's CDR3 is CASSYQTGYGYTF. The DNA for the CDR3 is TGTGCCAGCAGTTACCAGACAGGTTATGGCTACACCTTC.

The chain couples TRBV4-3 to TRBJ1-2; perhaps TRBD1 as D (5 bases). The CDR3 totals 14 residues. V was clipped by 2 bases and J by 3 bases, with 10 bases between them. The V gene's germline CDR1 is LGHNA and CDR2 YSLEER. Here the CDR3 DNA reads TGCGCCAGCAGCCAAACAGTGACAGACTATGGCTACACCTTC. As protein: CASSQTVTDYGYTF.

This clone was counted between two and nine times. The CDR3 sequence is CASSQGAAMNTEAFF. CDR3 DNA: TGCGCCAGCAGCCAAGGGGCAGCAATGAACACTGAAGCTTTCTTT. V gene TRBV4-1 combines with J gene TRBJ1-1; D unresolved. V was shortened by 1 base and J by 0 bases, with 9 bases between the two germline ends. CDR1 and CDR2 (germline): MGHRA, YSYEKL. The length of the CDR3 is 15 residues.

The chain couples TRBV18 to TRBJ1-4; tentative D call: TRBD1 (6 bases). The CDR3 spans 15 residues. The germline V gene encodes CDR1 KGHSH and CDR2 LQKENI. Trimming removed 1 base at V and 8 bases at J, with 14 bases between. CDR3 sequence: CASSPRGQREEKLFF. CDR3 sequence (DNA): TGTGCCAGCTCACCACGGGGGCAGAGGGAGGAAAAACTGTTTTTT. Drawing the rest from reference TRBV18 and TRBJ1-4, the complete variable domain is NAGVMQNPRHLVRRRGQEARLRCSPMKGHSHVYWYRQLPEEGLKFMVYLQKENIIDESGMPKERFSAEFPKEGPSILRIQQVVRGDSAAYFCASSPRGQREEKLFFGSGTQLSVL.

In its sample, this clone was seen many times. J is TRBJ1-1 and V is TRBV6-1; no clear D. Between the trimmed V and J ends, which lost 3 bases and 0 bases, there was a span of 20 bases. Germline V gene sequence: CDR1 MNHNS, CDR2 SASEGT. The CDR3 sequence is 18 residues long. CDR3 bases: TGTGCCAGCAGTGAGTTTCCGGTCGGCGGGTTGGTGAACACTGAAGCTTTCTTT. Protein product: CASSEFPVGGLVNTEAFF.

The gene calls are TRBV11-3 and TRBJ2-7; 7 bases align to TRBD1. Trimming at V came to 2 bases and at J to 5 bases, leaving 3 bases not matched to a gene. There are 13 residues in the CDR3. CDR1 and CDR2 from the germline V gene are SGHNT and YENEEA. The CDR3 reads CASSLQTGHEQYF. Written as DNA, the CDR3 is TGTGCCAGCAGCTTACAGACAGGGCACGAGCAGTACTTC.

The J gene is TRBJ2-7, the V gene TRBV7-2, with 11 bases identical to TRBD1. Trimming cost V 3 bases and J 1 base; bases outside gene matches: 5. The CDR3 totals 16 residues. From germline, CDR1 is SGHTA and CDR2 FQGNSA. The CDR3 DNA reads as TGTGCCAGCAGCTTCAAGGGACAGGGGGGTTCCTACGAGCAGTACTTC. Translated: CASSFKGQGGSYEQYF.

This chain uses TRBV21-1 with TRBJ2-7; the table calls TRBD1, which could not be checked here. TRBV21-1 constitutes a pseudogene. The CDR3 length is 15 residues. CDR3 in DNA: TGTGCCAGCAGCAGCGGGACAGGGGACACCTACGAGCAGTACTTC. It specifies CASSSGTGDTYEQYF.

The chain is built from TRBV6-5 and TRBJ2-3; D may be TRBD1 (5 bases). Between the trimmed V and J ends, which lost 6 bases and 2 bases, there was a span of 6 bases. Germline CDR1 and CDR2: MNHEY and SVGAGI. The CDR3 has 12 amino acids. The CDR3, as DNA: TGTGCCAGCAGGGACACCACAGATACGCAGTATTTT. The encoded protein is CASRDTTDTQYF.

The chain uses TRBV5-4 and TRBJ2-7; 8 bases map to TRBD1. CDR1 is SGHNT and CDR2 is YYREEE in the germline V gene (reference sequence). The CDR3 contains 15 residues. Trimming removed 4 bases from V and 3 bases from J; junction bases left unmatched: 9. Here the CDR3 DNA reads TGTGCCAGCAGCCACGGACAGGGCGCAGTCTACGAGCAGTACTTC. Amino acid sequence: CASSHGQGAVYEQYF.

The V gene is TRBV3-1 (or the pseudogene TRBV3-2), the J gene TRBJ2-5; TRBD1 is a possible D gene (5 bases). CDR3 length equals 13 residues. Germline values: CDR1 LGHDT, CDR2 YNNKEL (reference sequence). The ends were cut back, 1 base at V and 5 bases at J, with 8 bases in the middle. The DNA for the CDR3 is TGTGCCAGCAGCCAAGCAGGGCGGGAGACCCAGTACTTC. Translation gives CASSQAGRETQYF.

V and J are TRBV4-3 and TRBJ2-4; D gene ambiguous. Germline lookup yields CDR1 LGHNA and CDR2 YSLEER. CDR3 length: 15 amino acids. V was clipped by 2 bases and J by 0 bases, with 8 bases between them. The DNA for the CDR3 is TGCGCCAGCAGCCAAACAGCCCTAGCCAAAAACATTCAGTACTTC. It yields the protein CASSQTALAKNIQYF.

V is TRBV3-1 (or the pseudogene TRBV3-2) and J is TRBJ2-1, with TRBD2 matching over 8 bases. This CDR3 is built from 18 residues. CDR1 LGHDT and CDR2 YNNKEL come from the germline V gene (reference sequence). With 0 bases clipped from V and 0 bases from J, the junction kept 7 bases outside the gene matches. CDR3 sequence reads: CASSQDLLAGSSYNEQFF. The CDR3 DNA reads TGTGCCAGCAGCCAAGATTTATTAGCGGGGAGCTCCTACAATGAGCAGTTCTTC.

The chain recombines TRBV5-4 with TRBJ2-2; the D gene is possibly TRBD2 (6 bases). The CDR3 has 15 residues. The germline V and J ends were trimmed by 6 bases and 2 bases, with 14 bases remaining between them. Per the germline V gene, CDR1 is SGHNT and CDR2 is YYREEE (reference sequence). This CDR3 is CASKNGTPNTGELFF. For the CDR3, the DNA is TGTGCCAGCAAAAACGGGACTCCAAACACCGGGGAGCTGTTTTTT.

J is TRBJ2-7 and V is TRBV23-1; TRBD1 matches at 7 bases. TRBV23-1 is annotated as an ORF whose role is uncertain. There are 19 residues in the CDR3. V was clipped by 6 bases and J by 0 bases; unmatched bases: 20. CDR3 DNA: TGCGCCAGCAGCGAAGGCAGGGGGTGTGCACAAGAGAGCTCCTACGAGCAGTACTTC. Residues: CASSEGRGCAQESSYEQYF.

CDR3 nucleotide sequence: TGTGCTAGTGCTACAGGTAGCAATCAGCCCCAGCATTTT. Its protein is CASATGSNQPQHF. The V gene is TRBV12-5, the J gene TRBJ1-5; D is perhaps TRBD1 (5 bases). Trimming cost V 7 bases and J 0 bases, with 7 bases left between them. CDR3 length equals 13 residues. The germline V gene has CDR1 LGHNT and CDR2 FRNRAP.

The chain carries TRBV21-1 and TRBJ2-3; TRBD2, as called in the table, went unchecked against the DNA. TRBV21-1 is shown as a pseudogene. CDR3 length: 13 residues. The CDR3 here is CATPGLEEDTQYF. In DNA, the CDR3 is TGTGCCACACCGGGACTAGAGGAAGATACGCAGTATTTT.

The chain uses TRBV10-1 and TRBJ1-6, with D perhaps matching TRBD1 (6 bases). Between the trimmed V and J ends, which lost 6 bases and 7 bases, there was a span of 13 bases. In germline, CDR1 is WNHNN, CDR2 SYGVQD (reference sequence). This CDR3 is 14 amino acids long. This CDR3 is CASSPWDKNSPLHF. CDR3 bases: TGCGCCAGCAGCCCTTGGGACAAGAATTCACCCCTCCACTTT.

V usage is TRBV5-1 and J usage is TRBJ1-3, with no clear D. The CDR3 contains 16 residues. V was trimmed by 5 bases and J by 4 bases, leaving 19 bases between them. Per germline, CDR1 SGHRS and CDR2 YFSETQ. The CDR3 DNA is TGCGCCAGCAGTTTAGGCGGGATGTTGGAGGGAAACACCATATATTTT. Translating it yields CASSLGGMLEGNTIYF.

The chain links TRBV19 to TRBJ2-5, with 11 bases identical to TRBD1. This CDR3 is 16 amino acids long. Germline loops: CDR1 LNHDA, CDR2 SQIVND (reference sequence). J lost 5 bases, V lost 4 bases, and 9 bases had no gene match. For the CDR3, the DNA is TGTGCCAGTAGTAATAGCCCGGGACAGGGGGGGGAGACCCAGTACTTC. It encodes CASSNSPGQGGETQYF.